The 6 T cell receptor beta chains below all came from one sample that was sequenced in a study of cytomegalovirus exposure and HLA in healthy donors. PCR involved 60 Vbeta and 13 Jbeta primers. The assay was immunoSEQ multiplex PCR, and TCRdb's table has in-frame clones only and misses some. The sample has tens of thousands of clones; more than 55% are singletons. The sample consisted of PBMCs. These TCRs come from a boy aged 5 to 17 in good health and CMV-seropositive.

This sequence joins TRBV6-1 and TRBJ1-2; possibly TRBD1 for D (6 bases). CDR3 length: 12 amino acids. Per germline, CDR1 MNHNS and CDR2 SASEGT. Deletions cut 6 bases from V and 5 bases from J, with 10 bases between. The CDR3 sequence is CASRDTGYGYTF. CDR3 nucleotide sequence: TGTGCCAGCAGAGACACAGGGTATGGCTACACCTTC.

This chain connects TRBV7-8 to TRBJ2-1; D possibly corresponds to TRBD1 (6 bases). Germline V gene sequence: CDR1 SGHVS, CDR2 FQNEAQ. The CDR3 is made up of 12 amino acids. V was clipped by 5 bases and J by 10 bases, with 12 bases between them. CDR3 in amino acids: CASSLDRREQFF. The CDR3 region has the DNA TGTGCCAGCAGCCTAGACAGGCGAGAGCAGTTCTTC.

The chain links TRBV27 to TRBJ1-2; no reliable D call. Germline V CDR1 and CDR2: MNHEY, SMNVEV (reference sequence). V lost 7 bases, J lost 6 bases, and 15 bases lay in between. The CDR3 is made up of 13 amino acids. The CDR3 nucleotides are TGTGCCAGCAAAATGGTTCGGGAGGATGGCTACACCTTC. Amino acids: CASKMVREDGYTF.

The chain employs TRBV19 and TRBJ1-5; D is possibly TRBD1 (6 bases). This CDR3 comprises 14 residues. V was clipped by 7 bases and J by 1 base, with 11 bases between them. The germline V gene has CDR1 LNHDA and CDR2 SQIVND (reference sequence). The CDR3 here is CASTQGQSNQPQHF. CDR3 nucleotides: TGTGCCAGTACACAGGGCCAAAGCAATCAGCCCCAGCATTTT.

The rearrangement joins TRBV25-1 to TRBJ1-1; no definite D call. With 8 bases removed from V and 4 bases from J, the gap between germline ends came to 14 bases. The CDR3 totals 13 residues. CDR1 and CDR2 from the germline V gene are MGHDK and SYGVNS. CDR3 nucleotides: TGTGCCAGCGGAGCAGGAGGCCTCACTGAAGCTTTCTTT. Its protein is CASGAGGLTEAFF.

This clone appeared a few times. The chain joins TRBV28 to TRBJ2-1; weak D call: TRBD2 (5 bases). V lost 5 bases and J 5 bases, leaving 13 bases between the germline ends. Germline V CDR1 and CDR2: MDHEN, SYDVKM. CDR3 length equals 14 residues. Here the CDR3 DNA reads TGTGCCAGCAGTCTAGGACTGGGAAACAATGAGCAGTTCTTC. Protein: CASSLGLGNNEQFF.